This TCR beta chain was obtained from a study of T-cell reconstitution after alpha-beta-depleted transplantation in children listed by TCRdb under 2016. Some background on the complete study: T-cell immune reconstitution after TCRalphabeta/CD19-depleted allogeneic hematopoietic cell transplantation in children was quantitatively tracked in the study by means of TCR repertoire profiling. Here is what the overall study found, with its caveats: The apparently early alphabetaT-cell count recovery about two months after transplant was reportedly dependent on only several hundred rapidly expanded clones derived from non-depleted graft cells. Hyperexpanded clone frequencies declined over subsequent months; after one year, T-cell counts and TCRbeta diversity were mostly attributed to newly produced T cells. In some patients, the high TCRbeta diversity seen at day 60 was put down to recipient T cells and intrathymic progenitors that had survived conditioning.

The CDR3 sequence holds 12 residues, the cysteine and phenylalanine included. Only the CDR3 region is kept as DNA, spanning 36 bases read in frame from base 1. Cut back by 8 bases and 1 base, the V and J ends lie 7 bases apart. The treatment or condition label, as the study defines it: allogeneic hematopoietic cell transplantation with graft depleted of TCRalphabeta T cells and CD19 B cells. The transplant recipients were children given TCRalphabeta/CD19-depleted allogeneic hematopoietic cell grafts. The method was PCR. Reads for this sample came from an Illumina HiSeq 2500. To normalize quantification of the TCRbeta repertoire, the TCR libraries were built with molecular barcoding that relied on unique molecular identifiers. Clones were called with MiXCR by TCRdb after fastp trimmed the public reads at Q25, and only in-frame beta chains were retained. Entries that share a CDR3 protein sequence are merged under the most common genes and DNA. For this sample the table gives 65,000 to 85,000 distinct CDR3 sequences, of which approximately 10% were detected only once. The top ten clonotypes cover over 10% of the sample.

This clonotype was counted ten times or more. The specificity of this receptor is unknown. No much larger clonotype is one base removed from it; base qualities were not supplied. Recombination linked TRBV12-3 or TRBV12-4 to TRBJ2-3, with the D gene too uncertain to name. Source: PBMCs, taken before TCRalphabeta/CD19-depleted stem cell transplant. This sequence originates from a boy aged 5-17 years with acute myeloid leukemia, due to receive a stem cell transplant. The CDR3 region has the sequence CASGDRTDTQYF. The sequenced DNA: TGTGCCAGCGGAGACCGCACAGATACGCAGTATTTT.